The rows below give T cell receptor beta chains drawn from one sample of a study of T cell repertoires in cytomegalovirus infection. TCRdb passed the reads through MiXCR, listing each CDR3 protein once. The sample yields fewer than 1,000,000 distinct CDR3 sequences, 30% to 40% seen once. Their target antigens are unknown. Material: cultured CD8+ T cells from PBMCs, obtained from culture after CMV antigen stimulation. All receptors come from a human donor in good health (CMV status not recorded). Some clones in this sample may be carry-over from other donors' samples. Each CDR3 is given without its conserved first and last residue. The order of the fields is clone size, V gene, J gene, CDR3 protein. For some rows the clone size is stated as once, few or many, or as a class when expanded; others skip it.

clone_size: few
v_call: TRBV7-9
j_call: TRBJ1-1
cdr3_aa: AIWDRVKDTGTEAF

clone_size: few
v_call: TRBV12-3/TRBV12-4
j_call: TRBJ2-3
cdr3_aa: ASTKVTDTQY

clone_size: NA
v_call: TRBV7-2
j_call: TRBJ1-2
cdr3_aa: ASRSPGVGGYT

clone_size: NA
v_call: TRBV10-2
j_call: TRBJ2-1
cdr3_aa: ASSSSGGVNNEQF

clone_size: few
v_call: TRBV10-3
j_call: TRBJ2-7
cdr3_aa: AIRTGTASYEQY

clone_size: NA
v_call: TRBV5-6
j_call: TRBJ2-5
cdr3_aa: ASSPGHQYQETQY

clone_size: few
v_call: TRBV6-6
j_call: TRBJ2-7
cdr3_aa: ASSYSGADRVYEQY

clone_size: many
v_call: TRBV6-1
j_call: TRBJ2-5
cdr3_aa: ASSGRLAESQETQY

clone_size: few
v_call: TRBV7-9
j_call: TRBJ2-1
cdr3_aa: ASSLASGGEEQF

clone_size: few
v_call: TRBV7-6
j_call: TRBJ2-7
cdr3_aa: ASSLSTSSYEQY

clone_size: many
v_call: TRBV7-2
j_call: TRBJ1-3
cdr3_aa: ASSLAPTGTGNTIY

clone_size: few
v_call: TRBV20-1
j_call: TRBJ1-5
cdr3_aa: SAPRRDSPSNQPQH

clone_size: many
v_call: TRBV27
j_call: TRBJ1-5
cdr3_aa: ASSTGPQPQH

clone_size: many
v_call: TRBV7-2
j_call: TRBJ1-3
cdr3_aa: ASSPDEPFFNSGNTIY

clone_size: NA
v_call: TRBV10-2
j_call: TRBJ2-6
cdr3_aa: ATWESPTSSGANVLT

clone_size: many
v_call: TRBV10-3
j_call: TRBJ2-3
cdr3_aa: AISRLLAGGTMGAIRVADTQY

clone_size: NA
v_call: TRBV7-9
j_call: TRBJ2-5
cdr3_aa: ASSPLTSGYQETQY

clone_size: NA
v_call: TRBV7-4
j_call: TRBJ2-5
cdr3_aa: ASSLMGQEQETQY

clone_size: few
v_call: TRBV6-1
j_call: TRBJ2-1
cdr3_aa: ASSEYVGGSYNEQF

clone_size: many
v_call: TRBV4-2
j_call: TRBJ2-1
cdr3_aa: ASSQEKRKYYNEQF

clone_size: few
v_call: TRBV6-1
j_call: TRBJ2-1
cdr3_aa: ASPKGTGGRDEQF

clone_size: few
v_call: TRBV27
j_call: TRBJ1-6
cdr3_aa: ASSLRAQVNSPLH

clone_size: once
v_call: TRBV19
j_call: TRBJ2-3
cdr3_aa: ASSIRGQGRADTQY

clone_size: few
v_call: TRBV25-1
j_call: TRBJ1-6
cdr3_aa: ASSEYRGALFLNSPLH

clone_size: NA
v_call: TRBV2
j_call: TRBJ2-7
cdr3_aa: ASSSQGAANYEQY

clone_size: NA
v_call: TRBV9
j_call: TRBJ2-2
cdr3_aa: ASSVTGADTGELF

clone_size: NA
v_call: TRBV10-1
j_call: TRBJ2-7
cdr3_aa: ASSGGREDEQY

clone_size: many
v_call: TRBV7-2
j_call: TRBJ1-3
cdr3_aa: ASSLKGLGNTIY

clone_size: NA
v_call: TRBV12-5
j_call: TRBJ1-4
cdr3_aa: ANGTGVAGTNEKLF

clone_size: NA
v_call: TRBV7-2
j_call: TRBJ1-1
cdr3_aa: ASSPPGVMLGTEAF

clone_size: few
v_call: TRBV12-3/TRBV12-4
j_call: TRBJ2-6
cdr3_aa: ASSPDAPANVLT

clone_size: NA
v_call: TRBV6-5
j_call: TRBJ2-1
cdr3_aa: ASSSSWTLGNEQF

clone_size: few
v_call: TRBV6-2/TRBV6-3
j_call: TRBJ1-3
cdr3_aa: ASSFGTELWKHPGTIY

clone_size: NA
v_call: TRBV6-5
j_call: TRBJ2-5
cdr3_aa: ASSYPGAGGQETQY

clone_size: many
v_call: TRBV7-6
j_call: TRBJ2-1
cdr3_aa: ASSLGLVDEQF

clone_size: NA
v_call: TRBV6-4
j_call: TRBJ2-1
cdr3_aa: ASSPRQGARNNEQF

clone_size: NA
v_call: TRBV7-8
j_call: TRBJ2-1
cdr3_aa: ASSLEGWQGSYNEQF

clone_size: few
v_call: TRBV15
j_call: TRBJ2-1
cdr3_aa: ATSRAGGREQF

clone_size: few
v_call: TRBV6-2/TRBV6-3
j_call: TRBJ1-4
cdr3_aa: ASSLGDRSFYDGLF

clone_size: many
v_call: TRBV12-3/TRBV12-4
j_call: TRBJ2-3
cdr3_aa: ASSFGGPEDTQY

clone_size: NA
v_call: TRBV7-8
j_call: TRBJ2-5
cdr3_aa: ASRGYQDREQETQY

clone_size: many
v_call: TRBV5-5
j_call: TRBJ1-1
cdr3_aa: ASSRHDSGREAF

clone_size: NA
v_call: TRBV6-5
j_call: TRBJ2-2
cdr3_aa: ASSYSTGTVGELF

clone_size: many
v_call: TRBV7-6
j_call: TRBJ2-1
cdr3_aa: ASSPTSGGWEEQF

clone_size: few
v_call: TRBV6-1
j_call: TRBJ1-6
cdr3_aa: ASTDRSSYNSPLH

clone_size: NA
v_call: TRBV4-1
j_call: TRBJ1-1
cdr3_aa: ASSQGPSNTEAF

clone_size: NA
v_call: TRBV5-1
j_call: TRBJ1-1
cdr3_aa: ANSLGTEAF

clone_size: NA
v_call: TRBV7-9
j_call: TRBJ1-2
cdr3_aa: ASSLSREDYGYT

clone_size: many
v_call: TRBV7-9
j_call: TRBJ1-1
cdr3_aa: ASSGTVITEAF

clone_size: NA
v_call: TRBV4-1
j_call: TRBJ2-2
cdr3_aa: ASSQFWASDTGELF

clone_size: few
v_call: TRBV6-1
j_call: TRBJ2-7
cdr3_aa: ASSSSGEDYEQY

clone_size: NA
v_call: TRBV27
j_call: TRBJ2-2
cdr3_aa: ASSLVLAGPGAGELF

clone_size: few
v_call: TRBV7-6
j_call: TRBJ2-3
cdr3_aa: ASSLVATSARTDTQY

clone_size: NA
v_call: TRBV19
j_call: TRBJ2-6
cdr3_aa: ASSLGAGVNVLT

clone_size: NA
v_call: TRBV15
j_call: TRBJ1-5
cdr3_aa: ATSRDLGASQPQH

clone_size: NA
v_call: TRBV7-4
j_call: TRBJ1-2
cdr3_aa: ASSSGTGGIHGYT